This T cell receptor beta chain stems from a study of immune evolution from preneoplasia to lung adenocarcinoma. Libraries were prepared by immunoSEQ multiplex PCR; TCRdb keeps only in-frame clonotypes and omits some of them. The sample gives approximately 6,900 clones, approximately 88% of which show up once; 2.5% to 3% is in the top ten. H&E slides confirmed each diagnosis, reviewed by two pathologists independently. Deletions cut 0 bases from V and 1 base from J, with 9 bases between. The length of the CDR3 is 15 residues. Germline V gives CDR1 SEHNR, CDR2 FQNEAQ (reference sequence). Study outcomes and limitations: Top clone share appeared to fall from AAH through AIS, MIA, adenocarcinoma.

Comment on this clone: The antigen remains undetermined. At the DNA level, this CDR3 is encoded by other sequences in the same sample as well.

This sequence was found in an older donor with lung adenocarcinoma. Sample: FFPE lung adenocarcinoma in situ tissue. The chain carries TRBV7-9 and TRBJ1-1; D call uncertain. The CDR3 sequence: CASSLAHLGNTEAFF. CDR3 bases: TGTGCCAGCAGCTTAGCGCATTTAGGGAACACTGAAGCTTTCTTT.